Each of the 17 T cell receptor beta chains below was sequenced from the same sample in a study of T cell repertoires in cytomegalovirus infection. TCRdb called the reads again in MiXCR, with one record for every CDR3 protein. Altogether about 920,000 distinct CDR3 sequences are present, 31% being singletons, with the ten largest covering about an eighth. What these receptors recognize is not known. Source: cultured CD8+ T cells from PBMCs, taken from culture after CMV antigen stimulation. The receptors were gathered from a human donor in good health (CMV status not recorded). Some clones in this sample may be carry-over from other donors' samples.

CDR3 sequence reads: CATSRDTQQETQYF. CDR3 in DNA: TGTGCCACCAGCAGAGATACGCAGCAAGAGACCCAGTACTTC. The J gene is TRBJ2-5, the V gene TRBV15; D is unresolved. This CDR3 spans 14 amino acids. Germline values: CDR1 LNHNV, CDR2 YYDKDF (reference sequence). The V and J ends lost 0 bases and 2 bases respectively, with 7 bases between them.

The gene calls are TRBV6-6 and TRBJ1-4; D unclear. This CDR3 region has 12 residues. Germline CDR1 reads MNHNY; CDR2 reads SVGAGI (reference sequence). The V end was cut by 3 bases, the J end by 8 bases, with 7 bases between. DNA of the CDR3: TGTGCCAGCAGTTATTCATACGAAAAACTGTTTTTT. Its protein is CASSYSYEKLFF.

The rearrangement uses TRBV4-3 and TRBJ2-1; 9 bases fit TRBD1. The CDR3 has 16 residues. The V gene's germline CDR1 is LGHNA and CDR2 YSLEER. Germline trimming cut 1 base from V and 7 bases from J; bases unmatched to any gene: 8. The CDR3 region is CASSQGSGTGKNEQFF. DNA for the CDR3: TGCGCCAGCAGCCAAGGGTCCGGGACAGGGAAAAATGAGCAGTTCTTC.

This clonotype was seen repeatedly, ten times or more. This chain uses TRBV7-6 with TRBJ2-5; the D is unclear. Trimming stripped 5 bases from V and 1 base from J, with 8 bases between. The CDR3 length is 13 residues. Germline-derived CDR1 and CDR2 are SGHVS and FNYEAQ. For the CDR3, the DNA is TGTGCCAGCAGCCCTACGAGCCAAGAGACCCAGTACTTC. Its translation is CASSPTSQETQYF.

This clonotype came up a few times. The chain links TRBV6-1 to TRBJ2-3; a possible D gene is TRBD2 (5 bases). CDR1 MNHNS and CDR2 SASEGT come from the germline V gene. The germline V and J ends were trimmed by 4 bases and 5 bases, with 16 bases remaining between them. This CDR3 spans 15 amino acids. The CDR3 is CASSAPVTGIDTQYF. In DNA form, the CDR3 reads TGTGCCAGCAGTGCCCCCGTTACGGGGATAGATACGCAGTATTTT.

This clonotype was seen more than once but under ten times. The chain joins TRBV27 to TRBJ2-1; 7 bases map to TRBD2. Germline CDR1 MNHEY, CDR2 SMNVEV (reference sequence). J was trimmed by 9 bases and V by 2 bases; bases with no gene match: 4. The CDR3 has 13 residues. The CDR3 sequence: CASSLPAGSEQFF. CDR3 DNA sequence: TGTGCCAGCAGTTTACCAGCGGGGTCTGAGCAGTTCTTC.

The chain is built from TRBV5-5 and TRBJ1-5, with TRBD1 identical over 9 bases. CDR1 and CDR2 from the germline V gene are SGHKS and YYEKEE (reference sequence). Trimming at V came to 4 bases and at J to 2 bases, leaving 13 bases not matched to a gene. The CDR3 is 18 amino acids. The CDR3 sequence is CASSETGTGIIGNQPQHF. DNA of the CDR3: TGTGCCAGCAGCGAAACCGGGACAGGGATAATCGGCAATCAGCCCCAGCATTTT. Looking up the rest from reference TRBV5-5 and TRBJ1-5 gives the full variable domain: DAGVTQSPTHLIKTRGQQVTLRCSPISGHKSVSWYQQVLGQGPQFIFQYYEKEERGRGNFPDRFSARQFPNYSSELNVNALLLGDSALYLCASSETGTGIIGNQPQHFGDGTRLSIL.

The chain has TRBV4-3 and TRBJ2-7, with D perhaps matching TRBD1 (6 bases). The CDR3 has 18 residues. Germline V lookup: CDR1 LGHNA, CDR2 YSLEER. V was clipped by 0 bases and J by 4 bases, with 22 bases between them. In DNA, the CDR3 is TGCGCCAGCAGCCAAGATACTGACAGGCCACCCACAAATTACGAGCAGTACGTC. This codes for CASSQDTDRPPTNYEQYV.

This clonotype was detected only a few times. The chain is built from TRBV24-1 and TRBJ2-3; no clear D. The CDR3 has 14 residues. Germline CDR1 is KGHDR and CDR2 is SFDVKD. V dropped 5 bases and J dropped 3 bases, with 11 bases sitting between them. CDR3 in amino acids: CATSAVKGTDTQYF. CDR3 coding DNA: TGTGCCACCAGTGCGGTGAAAGGGACAGATACGCAGTATTTT.

The chain links TRBV6-2 or TRBV6-3 to TRBJ1-1; D ambiguous. The V gene's germline CDR1 is MNHEY and CDR2 SVGEGT. The V and J ends lost 0 bases and 10 bases respectively, with 9 bases between them. This CDR3 is 12 amino acids long. This CDR3 reads CASSYSDPGAFF. The CDR3 region has the DNA TGTGCCAGCAGTTACTCTGACCCCGGAGCTTTCTTT.

The CDR3 reads CASSGALNEQFF. The CDR3 DNA follows: TGTGCCAGCAGCGGGGCTCTTAATGAGCAGTTCTTC. V is TRBV11-2 and J is TRBJ2-1, with a tentative D call TRBD1 (5 bases). The CDR3 is 12 residues long. Trimming took 5 bases from V and 7 from J, leaving 9 bases between them. CDR1 is SGHAT and CDR2 is FQNNGV in the germline V gene.

This clonotype has a handful of counts. The V gene is TRBV7-9, the J gene TRBJ2-6, with 7 bases that match TRBD1. Germline V CDR1 and CDR2: SEHNR, FQNEAQ (reference sequence). J lost 0 bases, V lost 0 bases, and 11 bases had no gene match. CDR3 length: 20 amino acids. DNA for the CDR3: TGTGCCAGCAGCTTAGCGCTTGTGTCCAGGGGGAACTCTGGGGCCAACGTCCTGACTTTC. It encodes CASSLALVSRGNSGANVLTF.

Note on this clonotype: Relative to the germline gene, one junction end is altered; a read error may explain this. This sequence joins TRBV7-9 and TRBJ2-5, with unresolved D. The CDR3 totals 13 residues. Germline loops: CDR1 SEHNR, CDR2 FQNEAQ (reference sequence). The DNA of the CDR3 is TGTGTCAGCAGCTTCGCGGTGGGGAAGACCCAGTACTTC. Its translation is CVSSFAVGKTQYF.

The chain has TRBV4-3 and TRBJ2-6; the D is unclear. CDR1 and CDR2 from the germline V gene are LGHNA and YSLEER. The CDR3 consists of 14 residues. V lost 3 bases, J lost 4 bases, and 7 bases lay in between. CDR3 in DNA: TGCGCCAGCAGCCAGGATTCCGGGGCCAACGTCCTGACTTTC. Translating it yields CASSQDSGANVLTF.

Of note for this clonotype: Being one base from a much bigger clone, this may be a read error. The chain employs TRBV7-8 and TRBJ2-7, with TRBD1 matching 7 bases. This CDR3 comprises 14 residues. Germline V lookup: CDR1 SGHVS, CDR2 FQNEAQ. The CDR3 nucleotides are TGTGTCAGCAGCTACGGGACAGACTCCTACGAGCAGTACTTC. It translates to CVSSYGTDSYEQYF.

CDR3 in DNA: TGCAGCGTTGAAGGGGAGTACGAGAACCCTGGGGCCAACGTCCTGACTTTC. As protein: CSVEGEYENPGANVLTF. V and J are TRBV29-1 and TRBJ2-6; a weak D match, TRBD2 (5 bases). Germline CDR1 is SQVTM and CDR2 is ANQGSEA. The CDR3 has 17 amino acids. V lost 1 base and J 2 bases, leaving 15 bases between the germline ends.

The chain has TRBV20-1 and TRBJ1-1; a weak D match, TRBD1 (5 bases). Germline loops: CDR1 DFQATT, CDR2 SNEGSKA (reference sequence). The CDR3 runs to 14 residues. V was pared by 2 bases and J by 8 bases, with 18 bases between. CDR3 sequence: CSARLAGTKIEAFF. The CDR3 region has the DNA TGCAGTGCTAGACTCGCCGGGACCAAAATAGAAGCTTTCTTT.